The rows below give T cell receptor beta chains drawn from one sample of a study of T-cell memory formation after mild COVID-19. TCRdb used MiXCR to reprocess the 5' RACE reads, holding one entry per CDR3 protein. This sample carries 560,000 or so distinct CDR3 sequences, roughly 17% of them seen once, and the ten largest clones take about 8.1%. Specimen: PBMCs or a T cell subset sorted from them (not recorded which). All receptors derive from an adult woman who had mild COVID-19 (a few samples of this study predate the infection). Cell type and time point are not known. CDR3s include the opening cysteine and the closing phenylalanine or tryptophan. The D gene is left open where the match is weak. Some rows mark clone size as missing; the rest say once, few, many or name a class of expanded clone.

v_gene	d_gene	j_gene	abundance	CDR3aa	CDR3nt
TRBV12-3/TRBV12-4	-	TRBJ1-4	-	CASSFQGGDEKLFF	TGTGCCAGCAGTTTTCAGGGAGGGGACGAAAAACTGTTTTTT
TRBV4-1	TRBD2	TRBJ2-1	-	CASSQPPLFTSGGDRNPRDEQFF	TGCGCCAGCAGCCAACCCCCTCTTTTTACTAGCGGGGGGGATAGGAATCCCCGAGATGAGCAGTTCTTC
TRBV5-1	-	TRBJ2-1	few	CASSLGGVKDEQFF	TGCGCCAGCAGCTTGGGGGGGGTTAAAGATGAGCAGTTCTTC
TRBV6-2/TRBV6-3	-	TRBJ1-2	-	CASSYEQFYGYTF	TGTGCCAGCAGTTACGAACAGTTCTATGGCTACACCTTC
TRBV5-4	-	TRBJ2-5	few	CASSLEGNRETQYF	TGTGCCAGCAGCTTGGAGGGTAACCGAGAGACCCAGTACTTC
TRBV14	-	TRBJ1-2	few	CASSQQRNYGYTF	TGTGCCAGCAGCCAACAGAGGAACTATGGCTACACCTTC
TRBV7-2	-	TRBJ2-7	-	CASSLGGAAPYEQYF	TGTGCCAGCAGCTTAGGAGGGGCAGCTCCCTACGAGCAGTACTTC
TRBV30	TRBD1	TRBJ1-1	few	CAWSVVRGQGAFF	TGTGCCTGGAGTGTAGTCCGGGGACAGGGAGCTTTCTTT
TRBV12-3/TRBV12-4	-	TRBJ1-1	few	CASTFGGTTDTEAFF	TGTGCCAGCACCTTCGGCGGGACGACGGACACTGAAGCTTTCTTT
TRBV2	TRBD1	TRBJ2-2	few	CASRGAGTGTTGELFF	TGTGCCAGCAGGGGGGCCGGGACAGGGACAACCGGGGAGCTGTTTTTT
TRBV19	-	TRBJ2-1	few	CASSSQGRTPPYNEQFF	TGTGCCAGTAGTAGTCAGGGCCGGACTCCTCCCTACAATGAGCAGTTCTTC
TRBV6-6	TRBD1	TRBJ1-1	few	CASSRPGGTEAFF	TGTGCCAGCAGTCGACCAGGGGGCACTGAAGCTTTCTTT
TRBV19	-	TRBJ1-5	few	CASRVGSNQPQHF	TGTGCCAGTAGGGTTGGTAGCAATCAGCCCCAGCATTTT
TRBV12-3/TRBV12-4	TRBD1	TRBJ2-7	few	CASSLRQGVAYEQYF	TGTGCCAGCAGTCTTCGACAGGGGGTGGCCTACGAGCAGTACTTC
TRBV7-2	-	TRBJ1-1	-	CASSWEFGGAGTEAFF	TGTGCCAGCAGCTGGGAGTTCGGTGGCGCGGGGACTGAAGCTTTCTTT
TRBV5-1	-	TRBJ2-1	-	CASSLGGNFYNEQFF	TGCGCCAGCAGCTTGGGCGGGAACTTCTACAATGAGCAGTTCTTC
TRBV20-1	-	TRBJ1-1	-	CSGSIREVHTEAFF	TGCAGTGGATCCATAAGGGAGGTCCACACTGAAGCTTTCTTT
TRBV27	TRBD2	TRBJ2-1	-	CASSFGLAGGYEQFF	TGTGCCAGCAGTTTTGGGCTAGCGGGAGGTTATGAGCAGTTCTTC
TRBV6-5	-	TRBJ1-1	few	CASSYRIVGATEAFF	TGTGCCAGCAGTTACCGCATAGTGGGAGCCACTGAAGCTTTCTTT
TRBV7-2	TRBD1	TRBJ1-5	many	CASSLRQGSNQPQHF	TGTGCCAGCAGCCTCAGACAGGGGAGCAATCAGCCCCAGCATTTT
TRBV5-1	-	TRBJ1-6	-	CASSPLWQGGSYNSPLHF	TGCGCCAGCAGCCCCTTATGGCAAGGGGGCTCCTATAATTCACCCCTCCACTTT
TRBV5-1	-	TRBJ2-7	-	CASSGGRSYEQYF	TGCGCCAGCAGCGGGGGTCGGTCCTACGAGCAGTACTTC
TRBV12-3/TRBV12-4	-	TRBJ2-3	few	CASTTVTDTQYF	TGTGCCAGCACGACAGTCACAGATACGCAGTATTTT
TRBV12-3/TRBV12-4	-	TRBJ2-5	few	CASSLGSGETQYF	TGTGCCAGCAGTTTAGGTAGCGGAGAGACCCAGTACTTC
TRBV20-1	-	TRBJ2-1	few	CSARGSVPYNEQFF	TGCAGTGCTAGAGGGTCAGTCCCCTACAATGAGCAGTTCTTC
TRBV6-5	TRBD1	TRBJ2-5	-	CASSITGAETQYF	TGTGCCAGCAGTATTACAGGGGCGGAGACCCAGTACTTC